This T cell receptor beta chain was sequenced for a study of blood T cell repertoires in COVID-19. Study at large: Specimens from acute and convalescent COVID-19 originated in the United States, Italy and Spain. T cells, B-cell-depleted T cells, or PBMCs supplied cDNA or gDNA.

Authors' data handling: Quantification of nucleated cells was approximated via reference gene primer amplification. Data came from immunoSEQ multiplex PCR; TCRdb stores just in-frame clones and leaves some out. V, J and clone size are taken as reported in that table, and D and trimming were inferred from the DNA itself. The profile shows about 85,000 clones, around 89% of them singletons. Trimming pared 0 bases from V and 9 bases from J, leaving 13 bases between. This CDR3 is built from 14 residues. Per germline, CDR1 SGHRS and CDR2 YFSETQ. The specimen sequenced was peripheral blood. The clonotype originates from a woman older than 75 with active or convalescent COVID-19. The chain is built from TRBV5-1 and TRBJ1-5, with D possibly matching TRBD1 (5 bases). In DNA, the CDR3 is TGCGCCAGCAGCTTGGCGGGGGATATGGGGCCCCAGCATTTT. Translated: CASSLAGDMGPQHF.